The 21 T cell receptor beta chains reported below all come from one sample, sequenced in a study of prognosis after radiotherapy for stage I lung cancer. Using two-round multiplex PCR, the authors amplified TCR beta CDR3 from genomic DNA. First-round PCR, the initial amplification, used primers specific to each TRBV and TRBJ gene. TCRdb redid the calling of the multiplex PCR reads with MiXCR, one entry per CDR3 protein. Among 45,000 to 70,000 distinct CDR3 sequences listed, 26% were seen once. Sequenced material: PBMCs, taken before or after stereotactic body radiation therapy (not recorded which). The receptors were gathered from a donor over 45 with non-small cell lung cancer.

The table lists this clonotype with many counts. This chain connects TRBV5-1 to TRBJ2-7, with D possibly being TRBD1 (5 bases). Germline assignment: CDR1 SGHRS and CDR2 YFSETQ. The length of the CDR3 is 14 residues. V was pared by 0 bases and J by 4 bases, with 11 bases between. The CDR3 sequence is CASSLAGQLYEQYF. The CDR3, as DNA: TGCGCCAGCAGCTTGGCTGGACAACTTTACGAGCAGTACTTC.

This clonotype came up many times. The CDR3 DNA reads TGCAGTGCCGGACTGGGTGCAGATACGCAGTATTTT. This gives the protein CSAGLGADTQYF. This chain uses TRBV20-1 with TRBJ2-3; TRBD2 is a possible D gene (5 bases). Trimming cost V 6 bases and J 4 bases, with 11 bases left between them. Germline V gene sequence: CDR1 DFQATT, CDR2 SNEGSKA (reference sequence). The CDR3 runs 12 residues.

In the case of this clonotype: Since a far larger clone is one base different, this is likely a read error. As the CDR3 is not closed by the conserved phenylalanine or tryptophan, this likely results from a read error. The rearrangement links TRBV6-8 to TRBJ2-3; 13 nucleotides line up with TRBD2. Trimming at V came to 10 bases and at J to 5 bases, leaving 6 bases not matched to a gene. This CDR3 has 14 residues. The germline gives CDR1 MNHGY, CDR2 SAAAGT. The CDR3 sequence is CATGTSGVRDTQYL. For the CDR3, the DNA is TGTGCCACAGGGACTAGCGGGGTTAGAGATACGCAGTATCTT.

About this clonotype itself: A far larger clone is a single base away, which makes a read error likely. The rearrangement uses TRBV6-8 and TRBJ1-1; D gene ambiguous. The CDR3 sequence is 12 residues long. The germline gives CDR1 MNHGY, CDR2 SAAAGT. Trimming took off 8 bases at V and 2 bases at J, with 9 bases between the two ends. The CDR3: CASDSNNTEAFF. Written as DNA, the CDR3 is TGTGCCAGCGATAGTAACAACACTGAAGCTTTCTTT.

In this sample, this clonotype turned up many times. The chain recombines TRBV5-1 with TRBJ1-3; D is uncertain. This CDR3 has 16 amino acids. CDR1 and CDR2 from the germline V gene are SGHRS and YFSETQ. V shed 0 bases and J shed 0 bases, with 10 bases lying between them. The CDR3 coding sequence is TGCGCCAGCAGCTTGGCCGGGTTAAGCTCTGGAAACACCATATATTTT. Translating it yields CASSLAGLSSGNTIYF.

This clonotype was seen many times. The CDR3 DNA follows: TGTGCCAGCAGCTTGGAGTTGACTAGCGTGGCAGATACGCAGTATTTT. The encoded protein is CASSLELTSVADTQYF. The chain carries TRBV5-6 and TRBJ2-3; 8 bases are a match to TRBD2. V trimming: 0 bases; J trimming: 4 bases; junction bases outside the gene matches: 7. From germline, CDR1 is SGHDT and CDR2 YYEEEE. The CDR3 is made up of 16 amino acids.

A note on this clonotype: A read error may be the cause here, since a much bigger clone is one base away. The CDR3 bases are TGCAGTGCTAGTAGGGGGACTAGCAAATACGAGCAGTACTTC. This translates into CSASRGTSKYEQYF. V and J are TRBV20-1 and TRBJ2-7; 9 bases match TRBD2. The germline CDR1 and CDR2 sequences are DFQATT and SNEGSKA (reference sequence). The CDR3 has 14 amino acids. V dropped 3 bases and J dropped 4; count of bases not matched to a gene: 7.

About this clonotype: A clone one base away is much larger, so this may be a read error. The chain uses TRBV2 and TRBJ1-1; possible D gene TRBD1, 6 bases. In germline, CDR1 is SNHLY, CDR2 FYNNEI. CDR3 length equals 14 residues. Trimming pared 0 bases from V and 13 bases from J, leaving 18 bases between. The CDR3 bases are TGTGCCAGCAGTGAAGCCGTAGGGGGGCTAAGAGTTTTCTTT. It specifies CASSEAVGGLRVFF.

In this sample, this clonotype turned up many times. The V and J genes are TRBV20-1 and TRBJ1-5, with D maybe TRBD1 (5 bases). The V and J ends lost 6 bases and 0 bases respectively, with 12 bases between them. Germline CDR1 DFQATT, CDR2 SNEGSKA (reference sequence). The CDR3 extends over 14 amino acids. The CDR3 loop reads CSAKSDSSNQPQHF. CDR3 sequence (DNA): TGCAGTGCGAAGTCCGACAGTAGCAATCAGCCCCAGCATTTT.

At least ten counts were recorded for this clonotype. The chain employs TRBV5-1 and TRBJ1-4; D is ambiguous. Per the germline V gene, CDR1 is SGHRS and CDR2 is YFSETQ. Trimming cost V 0 bases and J 5 bases, with 8 bases left between them. This CDR3 is built from 14 residues. CDR3: CASSLVGGNEKLFF. The DNA of the CDR3 is TGCGCCAGCAGCTTGGTAGGTGGCAATGAAAAACTGTTTTTT. Full variable domain (outside the CDR3, taken from reference TRBV5-1 and TRBJ1-4): KAGVTQTPRYLIKTRGQQVTLSCSPISGHRSVSWYQQTPGQGLQFLFEYFSETQRNKGNFPGRFSGRQFSNSRSEMNVSTLELGDSALYLCASSLVGGNEKLFFGSGTQLSVL.

Comment on this clonotype: A single base separates this from a much larger clone, so it may be a read error. This sequence joins TRBV4-1 and TRBJ1-5, with D unclear. In germline, CDR1 is MGHRA, CDR2 YSYEKL. There are 13 residues in the CDR3. The chain's CDR3 is CAGSQDQWRPQHF. CDR3 nucleotide sequence: TGCGCCGGCAGCCAAGACCAGTGGCGGCCCCAGCATTTT.

The table lists this clonotype with many counts. The chain couples TRBV24-1 to TRBJ2-5; 8 bases match TRBD1. The V gene's germline CDR1 is KGHDR and CDR2 SFDVKD. The CDR3 sequence is 18 residues long. V trimming: 1 base; J trimming: 6 bases; junction bases outside the gene matches: 15. The CDR3 DNA reads TGTGCCACCAGTGATTTTACCCCCGAGCAGGGGGCATTAAAGACCCAGTACTTC. Translated: CATSDFTPEQGALKTQYF.

The chain joins TRBV6-1 to TRBJ2-5; D uncertain. The CDR3 length is 16 residues. Germline assignment: CDR1 MNHNS and CDR2 SASEGT. V was shortened by 0 bases and J by 0 bases, with 11 bases between the two germline ends. The CDR3 spells CASSEAREDHQETQYF. The CDR3 coding sequence is TGTGCCAGCAGTGAAGCGCGAGAAGACCACCAAGAGACCCAGTACTTC.

This clonotype was recorded at least ten times. V usage is TRBV4-1 and J usage is TRBJ1-2; 10 bases align to TRBD1. J gave up 8 bases and V 1 base, and 4 bases lay outside the gene matches. This CDR3 is built from 14 residues. Germline V gives CDR1 MGHRA, CDR2 YSYEKL. This CDR3 reads CASSQGQGAGGYTF. The CDR3 DNA is TGCGCCAGCAGCCAAGGACAGGGGGCAGGGGGCTACACCTTC.

This clonotype was seen ten or more times. This chain uses TRBV9 with TRBJ1-5; tentatively, D is TRBD1 (5 bases). The CDR3 is 15 amino acids. CDR1 is SGDLS and CDR2 is YYNGEE in the germline V gene. V dropped 4 bases and J dropped 9 bases, with 20 bases sitting between them. CDR3 nucleotides: TGTGCCAGCAGCCCGGGTCCGGGACGAGGTGGGCCCCAGCATTTT. Its protein product is CASSPGPGRGGPQHF.

Many counts were recorded for this clonotype. This CDR3 is CASSQARVGSGELFF. The CDR3 DNA reads as TGTGCCAGCAGCCAAGCCAGGGTCGGGTCCGGGGAGCTGTTTTTT. The chain carries TRBV3-1 and TRBJ2-2, with a possible D match to TRBD1 (5 bases). The CDR3 totals 15 residues. V was clipped by 1 base and J by 6 bases, with 12 bases between them. Germline CDR1 and CDR2: LGHDT and YNNKEL (reference sequence).

This clonotype was counted at least ten times. Written as DNA, the CDR3 is TGTGCCAGCAGCGTAGATACAAGGCAGGTCGCCTTAGAGACCCAGTACTTC. This encodes CASSVDTRQVALETQYF. The chain has TRBV9 and TRBJ2-5; D call uncertain. V was shortened by 0 bases and J by 4 bases, with 19 bases between the two germline ends. The CDR3 is made up of 17 amino acids. Germline CDR1 SGDLS, CDR2 YYNGEE.

As concerns this clonotype: A much more abundant neighbour one base away suggests this may be a read error. This sequence joins TRBV20-1 and TRBJ1-2; D gene uncertain. Germline CDR1 and CDR2: DFQATT and SNEGSKA (reference sequence). This CDR3 is built from 11 residues. The CDR3 DNA sequence: TGCAAAACAGCGGGTAACTATGGCTACACCTTC. Residues: CKTAGNYGYTF.

This clonotype was seen at least ten times. The chain couples TRBV20-1 to TRBJ1-1; TRBD1 aligns across 11 bases. The CDR3 loop spans 14 amino acids. The V gene's germline CDR1 is DFQATT and CDR2 SNEGSKA (reference sequence). Germline trimming cut 6 bases from V and 1 base from J; bases unmatched to any gene: 4. In DNA, the CDR3 is TGCAGTGCCCCGGACAGGGGGCCGAACACTGAAGCTTTCTTT. The encoded protein is CSAPDRGPNTEAFF.

The table lists this clonotype with many counts. The chain joins TRBV27 to TRBJ2-1; 7 bases are shared with TRBD1. The J segment lost 2 bases and the V segment lost 7 bases, leaving 5 bases of the junction unmatched. Germline V lookup: CDR1 MNHEY, CDR2 SMNVEV (reference sequence). This CDR3 has 14 residues. The CDR3 here is CASTNRGAYNEQFF. CDR3 coding DNA: TGTGCCAGCACCAACAGGGGTGCCTACAATGAGCAGTTCTTC.

In its sample, this clonotype was seen many times. This may be a read error: a much more frequent sequence differs by one nucleotide. V is TRBV11-3 and J is TRBJ1-6; no firm D call. Germline V lookup: CDR1 SGHNT, CDR2 YENEEA. The CDR3 contains 17 residues. CDR3 sequence (DNA): TGTGTCAGCAGCTACGGGAGACGTCGCTCCTATAATTCACCCCTCCACTTT. It is translated as CVSSYGRRRSYNSPLHF.